These 11 T cell receptor beta chains came from one sample sequenced in a study of cytomegalovirus exposure and HLA in healthy donors. Use of 60 Vbeta and 13 Jbeta primers characterized the PCR. Method: immunoSEQ multiplex PCR; TCRdb's copy keeps in-frame clones and lacks some. The data show more than 95,000 clones, with around 78% seen just once and 1.9% held by the top ten. Material for sequencing was PBMCs. All receptors come from a man aged 45-65 years in good health and CMV-seronegative.

The rearrangement uses TRBV7-3 and TRBJ2-5; 9 positions agree with TRBD2. Looked up from germline, CDR1 is SGHTA and CDR2 is FQGTGA. V dropped 8 bases and J dropped 3; count of bases not matched to a gene: 4. This CDR3 comprises 13 residues. CDR3 sequence (DNA): TGTGCCAGCGGATTAGCGGGGGAAGAGACCCAGTACTTC. It is translated as CASGLAGEETQYF.

The rearrangement links TRBV27 to TRBJ2-7, with 10 bases fitting TRBD1. V was pared by 5 bases and J by 4 bases, with 5 bases of the junction left unmatched. The CDR3 runs to 14 residues. Germline CDR1 and CDR2: MNHEY and SMNVEV (reference sequence). CDR3 sequence reads: CASSPRDRGYEQYV. CDR3 coding DNA: TGTGCCAGCAGTCCTCGGGACAGGGGTTACGAGCAGTACGTC.

This clone was picked up one time. CDR3 in DNA: TGCGCCAGCAGTACCACAGGATCCTACGAGCAGTACGTC. Translated: CASSTTGSYEQYV. The chain carries TRBV10-1 and TRBJ2-7; D might be TRBD1 (5 bases). This CDR3 contains 13 residues. Germline V CDR1 and CDR2: WNHNN, SYGVQD (reference sequence). Trimming took 5 bases from V and 1 from J, leaving 9 bases between them.

This sequence joins TRBV5-6 and TRBJ2-2, with 8 bases that match TRBD1. The CDR3 has 14 amino acids. Germline trimming cut 6 bases from V and 7 bases from J; bases unmatched to any gene: 8. Per germline, CDR1 SGHDT and CDR2 YYEEEE. As DNA, the CDR3 is TGTGCCAGCAACAAACAGGGGGGCGGCGGGGAGCTGTTTTTT. Its protein is CASNKQGGGGELFF.

The chain couples TRBV30 to TRBJ2-7, with D possibly matching TRBD1 (5 bases). The germline V gene encodes CDR1 GTSNPN and CDR2 SVGIG (reference sequence). The CDR3 is made up of 12 amino acids. V was cut by 2 bases and J by 5 bases, with 10 bases left in between. The DNA of the CDR3 is TGTGCCTGGAGTAGACAGCGAAACGAGCAGTACTTC. Amino acid sequence: CAWSRQRNEQYF.

This clone was observed a few times. This sequence joins TRBV5-8 and TRBJ2-3; D may be TRBD2 (5 bases). The germline V gene encodes CDR1 SGHTS and CDR2 YDEGEE. The V and J ends lost 1 base and 5 bases respectively, with 17 bases between them. The CDR3 has 16 residues. The CDR3 bases are TGTGCCAGCAGCTTGCGGAGGAGTAGAGGTGGAGATACGCAGTATTTT. This translates into CASSLRRSRGGDTQYF.

The chain joins TRBV7-2 to TRBJ1-1; maybe TRBD1 (5 bases). Germline CDR1 SGHTA, CDR2 FQGNSA. CDR3 length: 15 amino acids. V lost 4 bases, J lost 4 bases, and 16 bases lay in between. CDR3 amino acids: CASSSAGPGGTEAFF. The CDR3 nucleotides read TGTGCCAGCAGCTCAGCCGGGCCGGGGGGCACTGAAGCTTTCTTT.

This rearrangement joins TRBV2 to TRBJ2-3; 8 positions agree with TRBD2. The V gene end was trimmed by 6 bases and the J gene end by 4 bases; junction bases not matched to a gene: 6. The CDR3 loop spans 14 amino acids. Germline loops: CDR1 SNHLY, CDR2 FYNNEI. The CDR3 here is CASRVGTRSDTQYF. The DNA for the CDR3 is TGTGCCAGCAGGGTCGGGACTAGATCAGATACGCAGTATTTT.

This clone was observed a few times. This chain uses TRBV6-6 with TRBJ2-7, with TRBD2 matching over 11 bases. Germline V lookup: CDR1 MNHNY, CDR2 SVGAGI (reference sequence). The junction had 2 bases not matched to a gene; V was cut back by 4 bases and J by 0 bases. CDR3 length: 15 amino acids. This CDR3 is CASSLTSGDSYEQYV. The CDR3 bases are TGTGCCAGCAGTTTGACTAGCGGGGACTCCTACGAGCAGTACGTC.

This sequence joins TRBV19 and TRBJ2-7; tentative D call: TRBD2 (5 bases). CDR1 LNHDA and CDR2 SQIVND come from the germline V gene (reference sequence). The CDR3 loop spans 13 amino acids. The ends were cut back, 5 bases at V and 2 bases at J, with 10 bases in the middle. In nucleotides, the CDR3 is TGTGCCAGTAGTCTCACCGGGGCCTACGAGCAGTACTTC. Its translation is CASSLTGAYEQYF. Complete variable domain (other parts from reference TRBV19 and TRBJ2-7): DGGITQSPKYLFRKEGQNVTLSCEQNLNHDAMYWYRQDPGQGLRLIYYSQIVNDFQKGDIAEGYSVSREKKESFPLTVTSAQKNPTAFYLCASSLTGAYEQYFGPGTRLTVT.

V gene TRBV6-5 combines with J gene TRBJ1-1; D perhaps matches TRBD1 (6 bases). The CDR3 spans 15 residues. V lost 11 bases and J 7 bases, leaving 26 bases between the germline ends. Germline V gives CDR1 MNHEY, CDR2 SVGAGI. The CDR3 loop reads CAAHKPSGRGVEAFF. For the CDR3, the DNA is TGTGCCGCTCACAAGCCCTCGGGGAGGGGGGTTGAAGCTTTCTTT.